This T cell receptor (beta chain) was profiled in a study of graft-versus-host responses after intestinal transplantation. Study context: Transplants were multivisceral, liver-intestinal, or isolated intestinal. Induction with anti-thymocyte globulin, then tacrolimus and steroids for roughly three years, was given to all recipients. Study-wide results and limits: GvH clones turned up in recipient marrow; some had shown up first in ileum or blood.

Clones were read by immunoSEQ multiplex PCR, and TCRdb kept only the in-frame ones, dropping some. The sample contains over 80,000 clones, about 83% of which appear only once. Comment on this clone: The antigen is undetermined.

The CDR3 sequence is 14 residues long. The V gene's germline CDR1 is SEHNR and CDR2 FQNEAQ (reference sequence). V trimming: 1 base; J trimming: 8 bases; junction bases outside the gene matches: 6. The sequences come from PBMCs, collected 255 days after intestinal transplant. The clonotype was recovered from a human patient who received an intestinal transplant, so some T cells may come from the graft donor. The chain recombines TRBV7-9 with TRBJ1-2, with 8 nucleotides matching TRBD1. CDR3 loop: CASSLVDRGEGYTF. For the CDR3, the DNA is TGTGCCAGCAGCTTAGTTGACAGGGGAGAAGGCTACACCTTC. Full variable domain (missing parts from reference TRBV7-9 and TRBJ1-2): DTGVSQNPRHKITKRGQNVTFRCDPISEHNRLYWYRQTLGQGPEFLTYFQNEAQLEKSRLLSDRFSAERPKGSFSTLEIQRTEQGDSAMYLCASSLVDRGEGYTFGSGTRLTVV.